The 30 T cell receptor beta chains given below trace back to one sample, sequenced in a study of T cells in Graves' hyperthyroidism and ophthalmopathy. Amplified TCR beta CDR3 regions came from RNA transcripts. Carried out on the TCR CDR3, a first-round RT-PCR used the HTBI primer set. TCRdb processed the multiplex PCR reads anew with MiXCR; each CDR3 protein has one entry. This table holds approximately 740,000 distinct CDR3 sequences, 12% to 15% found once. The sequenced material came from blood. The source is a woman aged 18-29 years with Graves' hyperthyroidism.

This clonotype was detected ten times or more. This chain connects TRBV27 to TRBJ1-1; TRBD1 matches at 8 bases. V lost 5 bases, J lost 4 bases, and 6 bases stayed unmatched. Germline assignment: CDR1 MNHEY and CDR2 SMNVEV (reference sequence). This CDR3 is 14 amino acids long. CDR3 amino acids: CASSRGQGGTEAFF. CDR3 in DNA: TGTGCCAGCAGTCGCGGACAGGGCGGCACTGAAGCTTTCTTT.

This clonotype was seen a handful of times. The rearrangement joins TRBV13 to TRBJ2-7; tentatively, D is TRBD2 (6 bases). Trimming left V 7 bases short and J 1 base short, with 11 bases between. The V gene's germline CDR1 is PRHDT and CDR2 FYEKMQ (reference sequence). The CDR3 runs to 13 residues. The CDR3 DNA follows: TGTGCCAGCACTTACGGGAGATCCTACGAGCAGTACTTC. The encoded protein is CASTYGRSYEQYF.

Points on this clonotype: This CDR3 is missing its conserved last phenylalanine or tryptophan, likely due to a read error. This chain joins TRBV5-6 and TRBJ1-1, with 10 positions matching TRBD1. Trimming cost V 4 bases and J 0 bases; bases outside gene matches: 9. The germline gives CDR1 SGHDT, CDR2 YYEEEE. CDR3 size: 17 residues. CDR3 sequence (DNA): TGTGCCAGCAGCATCCGGGACAGGGGCGTATTGAACACTGAAGCTTTCCTT. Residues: CASSIRDRGVLNTEAFL.

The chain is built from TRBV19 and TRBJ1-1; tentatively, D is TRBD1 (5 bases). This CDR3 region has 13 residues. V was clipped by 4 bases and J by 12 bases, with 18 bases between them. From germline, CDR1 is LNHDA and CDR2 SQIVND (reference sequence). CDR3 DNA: TGTGCCAGTAGTACGTGGACACTACTAGGTACTTTCTTT. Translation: CASSTWTLLGTFF.

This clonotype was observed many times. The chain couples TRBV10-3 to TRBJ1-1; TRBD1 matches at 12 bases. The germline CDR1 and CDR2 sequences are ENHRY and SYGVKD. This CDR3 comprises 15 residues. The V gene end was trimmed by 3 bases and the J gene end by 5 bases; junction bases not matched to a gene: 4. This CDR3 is CAISDGGQGATEAFF. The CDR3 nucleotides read TGTGCCATCAGTGATGGGGGACAGGGGGCGACTGAAGCTTTCTTT.

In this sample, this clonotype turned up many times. The CDR3: CASSPERLATDTQYF. The CDR3 DNA reads TGTGCCAGCAGCCCCGAGCGACTGGCCACAGATACGCAGTATTTT. J is TRBJ2-3 and V is TRBV7-2; D is undetermined. The CDR3 is 15 residues long. V lost 5 bases and J lost 2, with 14 bases in between. CDR1 is SGHTA, CDR2 FQGNSA, per germline. The full variable domain, completed using reference TRBV7-2 and TRBJ2-3, is GAGVSQSPSNKVTEKGKDVELRCDPISGHTALYWYRQSLGQGLEFLIYFQGNSAPDKSGLPSDRFSAERTGGSVSTLTIQRTQQEDSAVYLCASSPERLATDTQYFGPGTRLTVL.

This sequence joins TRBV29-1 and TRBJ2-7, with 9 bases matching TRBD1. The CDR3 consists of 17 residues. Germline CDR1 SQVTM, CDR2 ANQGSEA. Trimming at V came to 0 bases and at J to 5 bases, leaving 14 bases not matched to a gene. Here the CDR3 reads CSVEEEPTLTGGNEQYF. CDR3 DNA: TGCAGCGTTGAAGAAGAACCCACCCTTACAGGGGGCAACGAGCAGTACTTC.

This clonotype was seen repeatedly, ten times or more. The CDR3 DNA reads TGCAGTGCTAGGGACTTAGACACCGAGCAGTTCTTC. Translation: CSARDLDTEQFF. The V gene is TRBV20-1, the J gene TRBJ2-1; perhaps TRBD2 as D (5 bases). V was shortened by 3 bases and J by 10 bases, with 13 bases between the two germline ends. Per germline, CDR1 DFQATT and CDR2 SNEGSKA (reference sequence). The CDR3 runs to 12 residues.

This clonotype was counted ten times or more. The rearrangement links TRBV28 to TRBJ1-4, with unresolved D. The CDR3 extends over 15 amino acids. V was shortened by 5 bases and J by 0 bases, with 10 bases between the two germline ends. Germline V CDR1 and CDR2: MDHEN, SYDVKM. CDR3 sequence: CASSNPGATNEKLFF. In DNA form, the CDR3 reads TGTGCCAGCAGTAACCCGGGAGCAACTAATGAAAAACTGTTTTTT.

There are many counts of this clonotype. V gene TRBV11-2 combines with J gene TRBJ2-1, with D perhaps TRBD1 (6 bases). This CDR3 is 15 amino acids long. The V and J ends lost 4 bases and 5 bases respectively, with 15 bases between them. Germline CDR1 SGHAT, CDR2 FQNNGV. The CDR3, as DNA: TGTGCCAGCAGCTCGCTAAGGGGGAGTCACAATGAGCAGTTCTTC. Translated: CASSSLRGSHNEQFF.

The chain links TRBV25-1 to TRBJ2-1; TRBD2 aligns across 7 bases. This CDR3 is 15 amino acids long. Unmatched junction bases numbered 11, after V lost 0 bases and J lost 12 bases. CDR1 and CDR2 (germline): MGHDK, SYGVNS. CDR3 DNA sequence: TGTGCCAGCAGTGAATATCGGGAGGCCTTAAGGGGGCAGTTCTTC. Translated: CASSEYREALRGQFF. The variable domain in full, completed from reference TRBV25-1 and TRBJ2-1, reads EADIYQTPRYLVIGTGKKITLECSQTMGHDKMYWYQQDPGMELHLIHYSYGVNSTEKGDLSSESTVSRIRTEHFPLTLESARPSHTSQYLCASSEYREALRGQFFGPGTRLTVL.

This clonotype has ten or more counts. The CDR3 spells CASSPGGRVAYEQYF. The CDR3 nucleotides are TGTGCCAGCAGCCCAGGCGGGAGGGTCGCCTACGAGCAGTACTTC. The chain carries TRBV9 and TRBJ2-7; 9 bases are a match to TRBD2. The CDR3 length is 15 residues. Germline assignment: CDR1 SGDLS and CDR2 YYNGEE. Trimming at V came to 4 bases and at J to 2 bases, leaving 7 bases not matched to a gene.

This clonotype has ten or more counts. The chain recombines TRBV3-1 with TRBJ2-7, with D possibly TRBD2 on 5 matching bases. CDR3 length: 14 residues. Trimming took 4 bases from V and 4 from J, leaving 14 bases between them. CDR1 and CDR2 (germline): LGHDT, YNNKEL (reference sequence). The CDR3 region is CASSPSDYSYEQYF. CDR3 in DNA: TGTGCCAGCAGCCCTTCAGACTATTCTTACGAGCAGTACTTC.

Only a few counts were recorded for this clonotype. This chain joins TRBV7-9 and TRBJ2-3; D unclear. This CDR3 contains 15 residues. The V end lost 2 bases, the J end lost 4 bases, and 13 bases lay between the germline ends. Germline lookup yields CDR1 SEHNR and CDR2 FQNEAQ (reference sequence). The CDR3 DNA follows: TGTGCCAGCAGCTTACACCCATCCCCCCCAGATACGCAGTATTTT. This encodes CASSLHPSPPDTQYF.

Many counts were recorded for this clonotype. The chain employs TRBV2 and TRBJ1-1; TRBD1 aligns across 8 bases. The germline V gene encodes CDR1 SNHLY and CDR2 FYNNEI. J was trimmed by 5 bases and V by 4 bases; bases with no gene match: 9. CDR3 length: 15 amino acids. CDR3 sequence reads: CASSATRTGRTEAFF. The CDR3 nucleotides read TGTGCCAGCAGTGCAACGAGGACAGGGAGGACTGAAGCTTTCTTT. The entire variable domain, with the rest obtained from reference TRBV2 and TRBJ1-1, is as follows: EPEVTQTPSHQVTQMGQEVILRCVPISNHLYFYWYRQILGQKVEFLVSFYNNEISEKSEIFDDQFSVERPDGSNFTLKIRSTKLEDSAMYFCASSATRTGRTEAFFGQGTRLTVV.

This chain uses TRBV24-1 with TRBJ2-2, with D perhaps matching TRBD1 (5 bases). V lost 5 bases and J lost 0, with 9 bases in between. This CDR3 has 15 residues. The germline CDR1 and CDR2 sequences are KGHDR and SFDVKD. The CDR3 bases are TGTGCCACCAGTGGGGGCCGAACGAACACCGGGGAGCTGTTTTTT. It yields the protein CATSGGRTNTGELFF.

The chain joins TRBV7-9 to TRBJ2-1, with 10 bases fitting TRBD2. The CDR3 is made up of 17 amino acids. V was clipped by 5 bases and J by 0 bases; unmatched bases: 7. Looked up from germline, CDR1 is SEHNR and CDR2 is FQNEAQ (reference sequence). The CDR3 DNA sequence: TGTGCCAGCAGCCCGGGACTAGCGCCTAGCTCCTACAATGAGCAGTTCTTC. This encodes CASSPGLAPSSYNEQFF.

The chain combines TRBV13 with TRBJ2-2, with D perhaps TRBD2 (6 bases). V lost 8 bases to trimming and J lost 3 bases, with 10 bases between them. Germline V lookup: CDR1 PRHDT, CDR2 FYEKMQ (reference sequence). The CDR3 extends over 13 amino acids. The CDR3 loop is CASGRRDTGELFF. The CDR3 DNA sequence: TGTGCCAGCGGGCGGAGGGACACCGGGGAGCTGTTTTTT.

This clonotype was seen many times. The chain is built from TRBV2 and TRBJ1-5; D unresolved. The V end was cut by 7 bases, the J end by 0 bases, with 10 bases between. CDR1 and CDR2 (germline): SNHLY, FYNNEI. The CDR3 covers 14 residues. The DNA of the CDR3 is TGTGCCAGCAAAACCGATAGTAGCAATCAGCCCCAGCATTTT. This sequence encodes CASKTDSSNQPQHF.

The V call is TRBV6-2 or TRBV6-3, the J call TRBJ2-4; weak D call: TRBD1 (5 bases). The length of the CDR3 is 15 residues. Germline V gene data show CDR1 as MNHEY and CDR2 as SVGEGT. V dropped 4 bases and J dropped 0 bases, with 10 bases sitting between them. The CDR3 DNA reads TGTGCCAGCAGTTCTGACAGTATAGCCAAAAACATTCAGTACTTC. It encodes CASSSDSIAKNIQYF.

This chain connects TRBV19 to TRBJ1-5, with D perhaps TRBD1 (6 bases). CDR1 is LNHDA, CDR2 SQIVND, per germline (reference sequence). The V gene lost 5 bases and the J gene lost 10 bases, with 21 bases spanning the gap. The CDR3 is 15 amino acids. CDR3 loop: CASSLLNDRRTPQHF. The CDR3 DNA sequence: TGTGCCAGTAGTCTCTTAAACGACAGGAGAACTCCCCAGCATTTT.

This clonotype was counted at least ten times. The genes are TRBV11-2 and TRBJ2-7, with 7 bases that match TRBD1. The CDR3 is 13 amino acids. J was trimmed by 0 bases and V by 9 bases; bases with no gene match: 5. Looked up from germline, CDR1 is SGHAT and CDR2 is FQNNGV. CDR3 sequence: CASTPGGSYEQYF. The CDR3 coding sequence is TGTGCCAGTACGCCAGGGGGCTCCTACGAGCAGTACTTC. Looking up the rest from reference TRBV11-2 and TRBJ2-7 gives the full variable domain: EAGVAQSPRYKIIEKRQSVAFWCNPISGHATLYWYQQILGQGPKLLIQFQNNGVVDDSQLPKDRFSAERLKGVDSTLKIQPAKLEDSAVYLCASTPGGSYEQYFGPGTRLTVT.

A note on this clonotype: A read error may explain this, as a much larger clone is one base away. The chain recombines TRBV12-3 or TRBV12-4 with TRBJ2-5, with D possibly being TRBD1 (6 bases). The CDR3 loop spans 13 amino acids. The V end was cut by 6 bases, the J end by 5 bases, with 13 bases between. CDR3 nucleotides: TGTGCCAGCAGCACAGGGTCTGGGGAGACCCAGTACTTC. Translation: CASSTGSGETQYF.

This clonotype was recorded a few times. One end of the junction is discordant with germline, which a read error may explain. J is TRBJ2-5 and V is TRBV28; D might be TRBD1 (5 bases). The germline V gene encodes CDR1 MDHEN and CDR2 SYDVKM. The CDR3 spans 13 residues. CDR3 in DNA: TGTGCCTGCAGGCCAGGGTACCAAGAGACCCAGTACTTC. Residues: CACRPGYQETQYF.

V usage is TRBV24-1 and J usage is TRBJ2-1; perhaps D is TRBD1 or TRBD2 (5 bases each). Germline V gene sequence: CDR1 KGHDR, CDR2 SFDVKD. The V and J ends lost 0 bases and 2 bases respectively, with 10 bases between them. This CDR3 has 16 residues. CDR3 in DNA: TGTGCCACCAGTGATTTGGGGGACGGACCCTACAATGAGCAGTTCTTC. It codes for CATSDLGDGPYNEQFF.

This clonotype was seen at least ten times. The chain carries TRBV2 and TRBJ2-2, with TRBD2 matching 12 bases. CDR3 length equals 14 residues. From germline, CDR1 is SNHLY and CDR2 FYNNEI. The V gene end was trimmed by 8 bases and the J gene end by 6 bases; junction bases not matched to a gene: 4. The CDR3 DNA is TGTGCCAGCCTCCTAGCGGGAGGGGCCGGGGAGCTGTTTTTT. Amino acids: CASLLAGGAGELFF.

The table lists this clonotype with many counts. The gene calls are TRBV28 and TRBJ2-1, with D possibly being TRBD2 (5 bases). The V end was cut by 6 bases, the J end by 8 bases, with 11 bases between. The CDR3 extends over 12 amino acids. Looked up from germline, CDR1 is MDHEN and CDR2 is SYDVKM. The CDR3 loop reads CASSLEEHEQFF. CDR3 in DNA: TGTGCCAGCAGCCTGGAGGAGCATGAGCAGTTCTTC.

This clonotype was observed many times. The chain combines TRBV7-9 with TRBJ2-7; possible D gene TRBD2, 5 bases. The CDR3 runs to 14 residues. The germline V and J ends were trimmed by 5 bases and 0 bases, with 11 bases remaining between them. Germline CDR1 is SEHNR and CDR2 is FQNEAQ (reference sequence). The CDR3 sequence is CASSTLAFSYEQYF. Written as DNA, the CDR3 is TGTGCCAGCAGCACCTTAGCGTTCTCCTACGAGCAGTACTTC. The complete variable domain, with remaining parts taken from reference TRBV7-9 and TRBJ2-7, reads DTGVSQNPRHKITKRGQNVTFRCDPISEHNRLYWYRQTLGQGPEFLTYFQNEAQLEKSRLLSDRFSAERPKGSFSTLEIQRTEQGDSAMYLCASSTLAFSYEQYFGPGTRLTVT.

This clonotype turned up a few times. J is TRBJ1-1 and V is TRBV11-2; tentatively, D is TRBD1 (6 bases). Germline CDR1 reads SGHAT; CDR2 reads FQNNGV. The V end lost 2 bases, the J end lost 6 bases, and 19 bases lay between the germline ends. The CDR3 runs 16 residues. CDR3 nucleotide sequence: TGTGCCAGCAGCTTATCCGGCCAGGGGAGGTTGTCTGAAGCTTTCTTT. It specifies CASSLSGQGRLSEAFF.

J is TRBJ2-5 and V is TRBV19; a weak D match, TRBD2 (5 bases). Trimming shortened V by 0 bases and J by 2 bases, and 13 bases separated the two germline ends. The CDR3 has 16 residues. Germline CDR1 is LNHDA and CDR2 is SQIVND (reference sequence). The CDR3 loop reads CASSIDLFAGQETQYF. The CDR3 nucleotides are TGTGCCAGTAGTATAGATCTATTCGCGGGTCAAGAGACCCAGTACTTC.